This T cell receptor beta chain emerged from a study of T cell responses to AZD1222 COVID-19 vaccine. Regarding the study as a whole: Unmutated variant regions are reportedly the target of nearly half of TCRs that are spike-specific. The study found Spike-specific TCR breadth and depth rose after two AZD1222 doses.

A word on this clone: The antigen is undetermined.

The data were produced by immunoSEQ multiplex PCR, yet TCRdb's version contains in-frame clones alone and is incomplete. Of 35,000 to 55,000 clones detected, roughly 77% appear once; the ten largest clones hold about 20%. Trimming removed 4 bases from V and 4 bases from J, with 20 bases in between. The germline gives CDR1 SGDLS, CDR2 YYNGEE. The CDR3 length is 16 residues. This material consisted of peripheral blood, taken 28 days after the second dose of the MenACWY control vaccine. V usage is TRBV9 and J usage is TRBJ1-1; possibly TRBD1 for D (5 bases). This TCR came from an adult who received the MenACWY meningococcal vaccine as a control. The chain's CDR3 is CASSNRPGDVGTEAFF. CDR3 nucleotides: TGTGCCAGCAGCAACCGACCCGGGGACGTGGGCACTGAAGCTTTCTTT.